The clone carrying this T cell receptor beta chain was counted between two and nine times. These data originate in a study of tissue T cells after allogeneic stem cell transplantation. The ends lost 2 bases at V and 3 bases at J; junction bases unmatched: 3. CDR1 and CDR2 (germline): SGHAT, FQDESV (reference sequence). The CDR3 length is 14 residues. Produced via immunoSEQ multiplex PCR; TCRdb's table is partial and in-frame only. The data contain about 12,000 clones, about 71% of them seen just once; the ten biggest clones take up over 13%. The sample was tissue from the right colon, taken at autopsy. The TCR originated in a woman between 18 and 55 years old with breast cancer. This chain joins TRBV11-1 and TRBJ2-7; TRBD1 matches at 8 bases. The CDR3, as DNA: TGTGCCAGCAGCTTATCAGGGGGCTTCTACGAGCAGTACTTC. This encodes CASSLSGGFYEQYF.